Below are 4 T cell receptor beta chains sequenced from a single sample in a study of CD8 T cells in Susac syndrome (dated by TCRdb to about 2019). The library relied on the immunoSEQ multiplex PCR assay. RNA was extracted using the RNeasy kit, and roughly 0.45 to 1 ug of the RNA was reverse transcribed with random hexamers. The public reads were quality trimmed at Q25 with fastp and then assembled into clones with MiXCR by TCRdb, keeping productive beta chains. Rows matching on CDR3 protein sequence are summarized as one entry with the most common DNA and genes. The sample table contains about 180,000 distinct CDR3 sequences; only one count was recorded for about 93% of them. The biggest ten clones account for about 0.088% of the sample. Sequenced sample: CD4+ T cells from PBMCs. The receptors originated from a human donor with multiple sclerosis.

The J gene is TRBJ2-7, the V gene TRBV19, with no clear D. V lost 3 bases and J 7 bases, leaving 13 bases between the germline ends. Germline loops: CDR1 LNHDA, CDR2 SQIVND (reference sequence). The CDR3 totals 13 residues. CDR3 residues: CASSMTSGIEQYF. For the CDR3, the DNA is TGTGCCAGTAGTATGACCTCAGGAATAGAGCAGTACTTC.

The CDR3 reads CASSGSLAGGSYEQYF. CDR3 bases: TGTGCCAGCAGTGGATCACTAGCGGGAGGCTCCTACGAGCAGTACTTC. V is TRBV6-1 and J is TRBJ2-7; 12 bases align to TRBD2. Germline V gene sequence: CDR1 MNHNS, CDR2 SASEGT. CDR3 size: 16 residues. V was pared by 4 bases and J by 0 bases, with 4 bases of the junction left unmatched.

The J gene is TRBJ1-1, the V gene TRBV6-5; no clear D. This CDR3 is built from 14 residues. Germline values: CDR1 MNHEY, CDR2 SVGAGI. V lost 2 bases and J 1 base, leaving 8 bases between the germline ends. The CDR3 protein is CASSYEYQNTEAFF. CDR3 coding DNA: TGTGCCAGCAGTTACGAGTACCAGAACACTGAAGCTTTCTTT.

CDR3 region: CASSSQGNGVGYTF. The DNA of the CDR3 is TGTGCCAGTAGTTCACAGGGGAATGGTGTCGGCTACACCTTC. The chain employs TRBV19 and TRBJ1-2, with 7 bases aligning to TRBD1. The CDR3 is made up of 14 amino acids. After removal of 5 bases from V and 8 bases from J, the junction contained 11 bases not matched to a gene. The germline CDR1 and CDR2 sequences are LNHDA and SQIVND (reference sequence).